Presented here are 30 T cell receptor beta chains from one specimen sequenced in a study of Graves' ophthalmopathy and Graves' hyperthyroidism. From RNA, the CDR3 regions of TCR beta chains were amplified and sequenced. The library came from an HTBI-primed first-round RT-PCR and a second-round multiplex PCR. TCRdb fed the multiplex PCR reads into MiXCR, producing one record per CDR3 protein. The sample holds 600,000 to 950,000 distinct CDR3 sequences, 35% to 50% seen once. Specimen: peripheral blood. These receptors all stem from an adult man with Graves' ophthalmopathy.

The chain has TRBV29-1 and TRBJ1-2; no clear D. The CDR3 runs to 9 residues. The germline V and J ends were trimmed by 2 bases and 11 bases, with 6 bases remaining between them. Germline V gene data show CDR1 as SQVTM and CDR2 as ANQGSEA. This chain's CDR3 is CSVELRYTF. In DNA form, the CDR3 reads TGCAGCGTTGAATTGCGGTACACCTTC.

This clonotype was recorded many times. V usage is TRBV5-1 and J usage is TRBJ2-2; D might be TRBD2 (5 bases). This CDR3 has 15 residues. Germline lookup yields CDR1 SGHRS and CDR2 YFSETQ. Trimming took 2 bases from V and 4 from J, leaving 12 bases between them. CDR3 in DNA: TGCGCCAGCAGCTTCGGAGGACGAACCACCGGGGAGCTGTTTTTT. Encoded protein: CASSFGGRTTGELFF.

The V gene is TRBV7-9, the J gene TRBJ2-2, with TRBD2 matching 9 bases. Germline loops: CDR1 SEHNR, CDR2 FQNEAQ (reference sequence). The trim removed 6 bases at V and 4 bases at J, leaving 9 bases unmatched. CDR3 length equals 16 residues. DNA for the CDR3: TGTGCCAGCAGTTTTGCGGGGGGGCCGTTCACCGGGGAGCTGTTTTTT. This translates into CASSFAGGPFTGELFF.

Notes on this clonotype: An end of the junction does not agree with germline; a read error may underlie this. This chain joins TRBV14 and TRBJ1-2, with no clear D. The CDR3 covers 8 residues. CDR1 SGHDN and CDR2 FVKESK come from the germline V gene. The DNA for the CDR3 is TGTGCCAGCAGCCGACAATCTTTC. Residues: CASSRQSF.

The J gene is TRBJ2-5, the V gene TRBV6-1; possibly TRBD1 or TRBD2 for D (5 bases each). V was cut by 6 bases and J by 9 bases, with 17 bases left in between. Per the germline V gene, CDR1 is MNHNS and CDR2 is SASEGT. CDR3 length: 13 amino acids. CDR3 bases: TGTGCCAGCAGGGGCAGGGACGGTCAGCCCCAGTACTTC. Translated: CASRGRDGQPQYF.

This clonotype was seen only a few times. V gene TRBV4-2 combines with J gene TRBJ1-2; D uncertain. Per the germline V gene, CDR1 is LGHNA and CDR2 is YNFKEQ. The CDR3 loop spans 12 amino acids. The ends were cut back, 3 bases at V and 4 bases at J, with 6 bases in the middle. In nucleotides, the CDR3 is TGTGCCAGCAGCCAGGATCTCTATGGCTACACCTTC. Amino acids: CASSQDLYGYTF.

This clonotype was found many times. The chain recombines TRBV12-3 or TRBV12-4 with TRBJ1-2; 8 positions match TRBD1. Trimming removed 5 bases from V and 10 bases from J; junction bases left unmatched: 6. This CDR3 has 12 residues. This chain's CDR3 is CASSVDRVDYTF. CDR3 nucleotide sequence: TGTGCCAGCAGTGTGGACAGGGTTGACTACACCTTC.

This clonotype was detected many times. The chain carries TRBV7-9 and TRBJ1-1, with D hard to call. V lost 1 base, J lost 6 bases, and 9 bases lay in between. The germline V gene encodes CDR1 SEHNR and CDR2 FQNEAQ (reference sequence). This CDR3 has 13 residues. The CDR3 bases are TGTGCCAGCAGCTTAGGTCGGGTGTCTGAAGCTTTCTTT. Its translation is CASSLGRVSEAFF.

The V call is TRBV24-1, the J call TRBJ1-2; possible D gene TRBD1, 6 bases. The germline gives CDR1 KGHDR, CDR2 SFDVKD. This CDR3 is 17 amino acids long. With 1 base removed from V and 4 bases from J, the gap between germline ends came to 18 bases. The CDR3 nucleotides are TGTGCCACCAGTGATTTCCGTCCGTCTGGGGGGCTCTATGGCTACACCTTC. Amino acids: CATSDFRPSGGLYGYTF.

The V gene is TRBV7-6, the J gene TRBJ2-3; possibly TRBD2 for D (5 bases). V gave up 0 bases and J gave up 0 bases, with 7 bases separating them. This CDR3 comprises 15 residues. Per germline, CDR1 SGHVS and CDR2 FNYEAQ. Written as DNA, the CDR3 is TGTGCCAGCAGCTTAGCCGGGAAAAGCACAGATACGCAGTATTTT. The encoded protein is CASSLAGKSTDTQYF.

The chain carries TRBV5-1 and TRBJ1-4; no clear D gene. The V end was cut by 2 bases, the J end by 1 base, with 6 bases between. The germline CDR1 and CDR2 sequences are SGHRS and YFSETQ. The CDR3 runs to 14 residues. The CDR3 sequence: CASSFSGTNEKLFF. The CDR3 coding sequence is TGCGCCAGCAGCTTCTCGGGAACTAATGAAAAACTGTTTTTT.

This clonotype was observed a few times. This sequence joins TRBV6-5 and TRBJ1-1, with 10 nucleotides matching TRBD1. The J segment lost 10 bases and the V segment lost 5 bases, leaving 4 bases of the junction unmatched. The CDR3 is made up of 12 amino acids. Germline CDR1 and CDR2: MNHEY and SVGAGI. The CDR3 loop reads CASSPDRGRAFF. DNA for the CDR3: TGTGCCAGCAGTCCCGACAGGGGGCGAGCTTTCTTT.

V and J are TRBV19 and TRBJ2-2; D is undetermined. The V gene lost 6 bases and the J gene lost 5 bases, with 13 bases spanning the gap. The CDR3 loop spans 14 amino acids. Germline values: CDR1 LNHDA, CDR2 SQIVND (reference sequence). DNA for the CDR3: TGTGCCAGTAGGTCTCAGTTAGGGACCGGGGAGCTGTTTTTT. The encoded protein is CASRSQLGTGELFF.

The chain is built from TRBV4-2 and TRBJ2-7, with D perhaps TRBD1 (6 bases). Trimming took 0 bases from V and 9 from J, leaving 18 bases between them. The germline V gene has CDR1 LGHNA and CDR2 YNFKEQ. The CDR3 totals 15 residues. The CDR3 sequence: CASSQDLSGEVRQYF. The CDR3, as DNA: TGTGCCAGCAGCCAAGATTTGTCAGGGGAAGTCCGGCAGTACTTC.

The chain employs TRBV20-1 and TRBJ2-7; D gene ambiguous. The CDR3 contains 14 residues. Trimming took 5 bases from V and 1 from J, leaving 15 bases between them. Germline loops: CDR1 DFQATT, CDR2 SNEGSKA (reference sequence). This chain's CDR3 is CSAGAARASYEQYF. The CDR3 coding sequence is TGCAGTGCTGGCGCGGCAAGAGCATCCTACGAGCAGTACTTC.

With respect to this clonotype: At one end the junction does not follow the germline gene, possibly because of a read error. The genes are TRBV2 and TRBJ2-7, with D possibly being TRBD1 (5 bases). The CDR3 length is 11 residues. CDR1 SNHLY and CDR2 FYNNEI come from the germline V gene. The CDR3 coding sequence is TGTGCCAGCAGTGGGACACCCGCCCTAGACTTC. Translating it yields CASSGTPALDF.

At least ten counts were recorded for this clonotype. The V gene is TRBV7-3, the J gene TRBJ1-6, with D possibly being TRBD1 (5 bases). Per the germline V gene, CDR1 is SGHTA and CDR2 is FQGTGA. The germline V and J ends were trimmed by 5 bases and 5 bases, with 10 bases remaining between them. This CDR3 is built from 14 residues. CDR3 region: CASSRTSHNSPLHF. In DNA, the CDR3 is TGTGCCAGCAGCCGGACATCACATAATTCACCCCTCCACTTT.

The chain links TRBV29-1 to TRBJ1-2, with a tentative D call TRBD1 (6 bases). CDR1 is SQVTM and CDR2 is ANQGSEA in the germline V gene. CDR3 length equals 15 residues. V lost 3 bases and J lost 3, with 17 bases in between. DNA for the CDR3: TGCAGCGTTGACAGGACAGTTAAGGGGGACTATGGCTACACCTTC. It specifies CSVDRTVKGDYGYTF.

J is TRBJ2-7 and V is TRBV6-1, with 9 positions matching TRBD1. The CDR3 length is 13 residues. V was pared by 7 bases and J by 2 bases, with 3 bases of the junction left unmatched. Germline values: CDR1 MNHNS, CDR2 SASEGT. The CDR3 spells CASIGTGPYEQYF. CDR3 nucleotides: TGTGCCAGCATTGGGACAGGGCCCTACGAGCAGTACTTC.

This clonotype turned up a few times. The chain employs TRBV9 and TRBJ2-7, with 7 bases identical to TRBD1. The length of the CDR3 is 15 residues. Unmatched junction bases numbered 12, after V lost 4 bases and J lost 5 bases. The germline CDR1 and CDR2 sequences are SGDLS and YYNGEE. The CDR3 bases are TGTGCCAGCAGCCAAGAAGACAGGGTGGAGGACGAGCAGTACTTC. It translates to CASSQEDRVEDEQYF. Combining the CDR3 with reference TRBV9 and TRBJ2-7 gives the whole variable domain DSGVTQTPKHLITATGQRVTLRCSPRSGDLSVYWYQQSLDQGLQFLIQYYNGEERAKGNILERFSAQQFPDLHSELNLSSLELGDSALYFCASSQEDRVEDEQYFGPGTRLTVT.

A remark on this clonotype: A read error may be the cause here, since a much bigger clone is one base away. The chain couples TRBV11-2 to TRBJ1-2, with unresolved D. CDR3 length equals 12 residues. The V gene's germline CDR1 is SGHAT and CDR2 FQNNGV. With 6 bases removed from V and 7 bases from J, the gap between germline ends came to 12 bases. The CDR3 protein is CASSPMARGYTF. The CDR3 bases are TGTGCCAGCAGTCCAATGGCGCGTGGCTACACCTTC.

The chain combines TRBV6-5 with TRBJ1-2; 7 bases line up with TRBD1. V was pared by 5 bases and J by 7 bases, with 7 bases of the junction left unmatched. The CDR3 is 13 amino acids. Germline V CDR1 and CDR2: MNHEY, SVGAGI. CDR3 protein: CASSDTGARGYTF. The CDR3 DNA reads TGTGCCAGCAGTGATACAGGGGCGCGTGGCTACACCTTC.

This clonotype has just a few counts. V and J are TRBV10-3 and TRBJ1-2; D is perhaps TRBD1 (5 bases). The CDR3 has 14 residues. V shed 0 bases and J shed 8 bases, with 13 bases lying between them. Germline lookup yields CDR1 ENHRY and CDR2 SYGVKD. DNA for the CDR3: TGTGCCATCAGTGAGTCAGCAGGGTTCGGAGGCTACACCTTC. Translating gives CAISESAGFGGYTF.

This clonotype was observed a few times. In DNA, the CDR3 is TGTGCCAGCAGTCAACCTTCCGGGACTAGCGGTACCGGGGAGCTGTTTTTT. As protein: CASSQPSGTSGTGELFF. The chain carries TRBV7-9 and TRBJ2-2; 11 bases are shared with TRBD2. The CDR3 runs to 17 residues. V gave up 6 bases and J gave up 5 bases; unmatched junction bases: 11. CDR1 is SEHNR, CDR2 FQNEAQ, per germline (reference sequence).

The V and J genes are TRBV6-1 and TRBJ1-4; D may be TRBD1 (6 bases). The CDR3 has 15 residues. The germline CDR1 and CDR2 sequences are MNHNS and SASEGT. Trimming removed 4 bases at V and 5 bases at J, with 14 bases between. The CDR3 region is CASSVPPGANEKLFF. The CDR3 bases are TGTGCCAGCAGTGTTCCTCCGGGGGCAAATGAAAAACTGTTTTTT.

The genes are TRBV20-1 and TRBJ1-5, with TRBD1 identical over 8 bases. The V segment lost 2 bases and the J segment 1 base; nucleotides outside the gene matches: 4. The CDR3 is 15 residues long. Germline-derived CDR1 and CDR2 are DFQATT and SNEGSKA (reference sequence). The DNA of the CDR3 is TGCAGTGCTAGACGACAGGGGCAAAGCAATCAGCCCCAGCATTTT. This gives the protein CSARRQGQSNQPQHF.

V is TRBV29-1 and J is TRBJ1-5, with 8 bases fitting TRBD1. J gave up 2 bases and V 4 bases, and 4 bases lay outside the gene matches. Germline values: CDR1 SQVTM, CDR2 ANQGSEA. The CDR3 has 14 residues. For the CDR3, the DNA is TGCAGCGTTGGCGGACAGGGTCGCAATCAGCCCCAGCATTTT. It encodes CSVGGQGRNQPQHF. The entire variable domain, with the rest obtained from reference TRBV29-1 and TRBJ1-5, is as follows: SAVISQKPSRDICQRGTSLTIQCQVDSQVTMMFWYRQQPGQSLTLIATANQGSEATYESGFVIDKFPISRPNLTFSTLTVSNMSPEDSSIYLCSVGGQGRNQPQHFGDGTRLSIL.

This clonotype has just a few counts. As DNA, the CDR3 is TGTGCCAGCAGCCAAGATACCCCACTGAACACTGAAGCTTTCTTT. This sequence encodes CASSQDTPLNTEAFF. The chain is built from TRBV7-9 and TRBJ1-1; the D is unclear. The CDR3 extends over 15 amino acids. Trimming removed 5 bases from V and 0 bases from J, with 13 bases in between. Germline CDR1 is SEHNR and CDR2 is FQNEAQ (reference sequence).

Only a few counts were recorded for this clonotype. The genes are TRBV7-3 and TRBJ2-3, with D hard to call. This CDR3 contains 12 residues. Trimming pared 4 bases from V and 4 bases from J, leaving 6 bases between. Per germline, CDR1 SGHTA and CDR2 FQGTGA. Here the CDR3 reads CASSSTSDTQYF. Written as DNA, the CDR3 is TGTGCCAGCAGCTCAACTTCAGATACGCAGTATTTT.

The J gene is TRBJ2-7, the V gene TRBV2, with D unclear. Germline V gene sequence: CDR1 SNHLY, CDR2 FYNNEI. The CDR3 is made up of 8 amino acids. The germline V and J ends were trimmed by 10 bases and 3 bases, with 1 base remaining between them. The CDR3 region is CANYEQYF. For the CDR3, the DNA is TGTGCCAACTACGAGCAGTACTTC.